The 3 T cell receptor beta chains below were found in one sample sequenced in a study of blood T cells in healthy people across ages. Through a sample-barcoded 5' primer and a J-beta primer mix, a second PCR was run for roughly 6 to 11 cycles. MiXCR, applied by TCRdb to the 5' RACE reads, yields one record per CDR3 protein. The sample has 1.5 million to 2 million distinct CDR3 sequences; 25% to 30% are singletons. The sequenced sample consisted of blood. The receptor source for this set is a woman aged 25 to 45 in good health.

The CDR3 bases are TGTGCCATCAGTCCCGCCGGATCCTCATCCGATGAGCAGTACTTC. Its translation: CAISPAGSSSDEQYF. The gene calls are TRBV10-3 and TRBJ2-5; the D is unclear. Germline-derived CDR1 and CDR2 are ENHRY and SYGVKD. Trimming cost V 5 bases and J 11 bases, with 24 bases left between them. The CDR3 has 15 amino acids.

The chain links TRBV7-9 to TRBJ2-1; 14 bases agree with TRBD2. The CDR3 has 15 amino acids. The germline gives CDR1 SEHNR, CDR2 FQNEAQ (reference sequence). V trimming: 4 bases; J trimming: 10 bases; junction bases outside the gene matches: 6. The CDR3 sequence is CASSSGLAGGKEQFF. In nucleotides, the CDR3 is TGTGCCAGCAGCTCCGGACTAGCGGGAGGAAAGGAGCAGTTCTTC.

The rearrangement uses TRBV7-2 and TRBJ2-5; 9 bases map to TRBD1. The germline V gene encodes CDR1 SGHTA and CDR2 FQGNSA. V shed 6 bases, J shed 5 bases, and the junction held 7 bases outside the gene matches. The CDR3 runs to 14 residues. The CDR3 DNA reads TGTGCCAGCAGAAGGACAGGGGCAGGGGAGACCCAGTACTTC. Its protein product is CASRRTGAGETQYF.